One and the same sample provided the 31 T cell receptor beta chains below, sequenced in a study of response to subunit inactivated influenza vaccine. In TCRdb, the RT-PCR reads were re-called with MiXCR into one record per CDR3 protein. The sample holds around 530,000 distinct CDR3 sequences; approximately 15% are singletons and the top ten take 3%. Specimen: CD4+ T cells sorted from PBMCs, collected less than 30 months after vaccination. These receptor sequences come from a man between 50 and 70 years old who received an inactivated influenza vaccine.

The chain combines TRBV20-1 with TRBJ1-6; D is unresolved. The CDR3 extends over 14 amino acids. V was trimmed by 4 bases and J by 8 bases, leaving 15 bases between them. Germline V lookup: CDR1 DFQATT, CDR2 SNEGSKA (reference sequence). CDR3 DNA: TGCAGTGCTAAACCAGAGTCTTGGGATTCACCCCTCCACTTT. Residues: CSAKPESWDSPLHF.

The CDR3 spells CSARAGPGGNQPQHF. CDR3 bases: TGCAGTGCTAGAGCGGGCCCGGGCGGCAATCAGCCCCAGCATTTT. J is TRBJ1-5 and V is TRBV20-1; no clear D. The V and J ends lost 1 base and 2 bases respectively, with 12 bases between them. CDR1 and CDR2 (germline): DFQATT, SNEGSKA (reference sequence). The CDR3 has 15 amino acids.

This chain connects TRBV7-2 to TRBJ1-5; the D gene is possibly TRBD1 (5 bases). The V gene's germline CDR1 is SGHTA and CDR2 FQGNSA. The ends were cut back, 4 bases at V and 5 bases at J, with 12 bases in the middle. The CDR3 loop spans 14 amino acids. In DNA, the CDR3 is TGTGCCAGCAGCTCCCGGGGGAGAGATCAGCCCCAGCATTTT. It is translated as CASSSRGRDQPQHF.

The table lists this clonotype with a few counts. This chain links TRBV3-1 with TRBJ1-5; D possibly corresponds to TRBD1 (6 bases). The length of the CDR3 is 15 residues. CDR1 and CDR2 from the germline V gene are LGHDT and YNNKEL (reference sequence). The V and J ends lost 4 bases and 8 bases respectively, with 18 bases between them. CDR3 residues: CASSPFTGSKEPQHF. As DNA, the CDR3 is TGTGCCAGCAGCCCCTTTACAGGGTCGAAGGAGCCCCAGCATTTT.

This rearrangement joins TRBV20-1 to TRBJ2-3, with D possibly matching TRBD2 (6 bases). The CDR3 is 14 residues long. The V end was cut by 4 bases, the J end by 0 bases, with 11 bases between. Germline assignment: CDR1 DFQATT and CDR2 SNEGSKA (reference sequence). The CDR3 DNA is TGCAGTGCTATCGGGCGGGATAGCACAGATACGCAGTATTTT. Protein sequence: CSAIGRDSTDTQYF.

This chain uses TRBV10-3 with TRBJ2-1; 7 bases line up with TRBD1. The CDR3 has 15 residues. CDR1 and CDR2 (germline): ENHRY, SYGVKD. J lost 5 bases, V lost 2 bases, and 6 bases had no gene match. The CDR3 sequence: CAISETGQAHNEQFF. CDR3 sequence (DNA): TGTGCCATCAGTGAGACAGGACAGGCCCACAATGAGCAGTTCTTC.

This chain joins TRBV6-1 and TRBJ2-5, with D possibly TRBD2 on 6 matching bases. Between the trimmed V and J ends, which lost 5 bases and 5 bases, there was a span of 12 bases. Per germline, CDR1 MNHNS and CDR2 SASEGT. The length of the CDR3 is 13 residues. The CDR3 loop reads CASSQDYGETQYF. The CDR3 DNA reads TGTGCCAGCAGTCAGGACTACGGGGAGACCCAGTACTTC.

This clonotype showed up just a few times. The chain recombines TRBV20-1 with TRBJ1-1; no reliable D call. This CDR3 is 12 amino acids long. Germline V gene lookup returns CDR1 DFQATT and CDR2 SNEGSKA (reference sequence). V lost 7 bases to trimming and J lost 1 base, with 10 bases between them. The CDR3 reads CSVKRGNTEAFF. CDR3 DNA: TGCAGTGTTAAAAGAGGGAACACTGAAGCTTTCTTT.

This clonotype has just a few counts. V and J are TRBV28 and TRBJ2-5; D gene ambiguous. The CDR3 spans 13 residues. The germline V gene encodes CDR1 MDHEN and CDR2 SYDVKM. V was pared by 4 bases and J by 7 bases, with 13 bases between. The CDR3 DNA follows: TGTGCCAGCAGTTCCCCCGTGGTCGTGACCCAGTACTTC. Translated: CASSSPVVVTQYF.

This clonotype came up many times. The chain combines TRBV7-9 with TRBJ2-5; D not certain. The CDR3 runs to 15 residues. Germline V CDR1 and CDR2: SEHNR, FQNEAQ (reference sequence). V lost 2 bases and J 5 bases, leaving 15 bases between the germline ends. CDR3 nucleotides: TGTGCCAGCAGCTTAAATACTTGGCGAGAGGAGACCCAGTACTTC. Translated, it gives CASSLNTWREETQYF. Full variable domain (missing parts from reference TRBV7-9 and TRBJ2-5): DTGVSQNPRHKITKRGQNVTFRCDPISEHNRLYWYRQTLGQGPEFLTYFQNEAQLEKSRLLSDRFSAERPKGSFSTLEIQRTEQGDSAMYLCASSLNTWREETQYFGPGTRLLVL.

This clonotype was counted many times. The chain uses TRBV18 and TRBJ2-1; TRBD2 aligns across 8 bases. The V gene's germline CDR1 is KGHSH and CDR2 LQKENI. The CDR3 totals 15 residues. Germline trimming cut 2 bases from V and 3 bases from J; bases unmatched to any gene: 3. The DNA for the CDR3 is TGTGCCAGCTCACCAAGTAGCGGGGACTACAATGAGCAGTTCTTC. Its protein is CASSPSSGDYNEQFF.

The V and J genes are TRBV28 and TRBJ2-7; D not certain. CDR3 length: 16 amino acids. V was shortened by 5 bases and J by 0 bases, with 17 bases between the two germline ends. Germline V gene sequence: CDR1 MDHEN, CDR2 SYDVKM. CDR3 residues: CASSLLQLSDSYEQYF. As DNA, the CDR3 is TGTGCCAGCAGTCTTCTTCAGCTGTCCGACTCCTACGAGCAGTACTTC.

The table lists this clonotype with a few counts. The rearrangement joins TRBV19 to TRBJ2-4, with 12 bases that match TRBD2. This CDR3 is 15 amino acids long. Germline CDR1 LNHDA, CDR2 SQIVND (reference sequence). V shed 4 bases, J shed 7 bases, and the junction held 5 bases outside the gene matches. DNA of the CDR3: TGTGCCAGTAGTAGGACTAGCGGGGTAGGGAACATTCAGTACTTC. Protein sequence: CASSRTSGVGNIQYF.

The chain combines TRBV21-1 with TRBJ2-5; the table's D call, TRBD2, was not checked against the DNA. TRBV21-1 is a known pseudogene. The CDR3 is 17 residues long. CDR3 coding DNA: TGTGCCAGCAGCACCCAGGGACTAGCGGGGCGCCAAGAGACCCAGTACTTC. Its translation: CASSTQGLAGRQETQYF.

This clonotype showed up just a few times. DNA for the CDR3: TGTGCCAGCAGTTTTGTCGGGGGCCTGAACACCGGGGAGCTGTTTTTT. Its translation is CASSFVGGLNTGELFF. The chain is built from TRBV27 and TRBJ2-2; possibly TRBD1 or TRBD2 for D (6 bases each). The length of the CDR3 is 16 residues. Trimming removed 3 bases from V and 1 base from J, with 12 bases in between. CDR1 and CDR2 from the germline V gene are MNHEY and SMNVEV (reference sequence).

This clonotype was counted a few times. The gene calls are TRBV10-3 and TRBJ2-1, with a weak D call TRBD1 (7 bases). Trimming stripped 6 bases from V and 9 bases from J, with 21 bases between. Germline V gene data show CDR1 as ENHRY and CDR2 as SYGVKD. This CDR3 spans 15 amino acids. CDR3 DNA sequence: TGTGCCATCAGCAGGGGGGAGGCCCAGCAGGCTGAGCAGTTCTTC. Protein product: CAISRGEAQQAEQFF.

This clonotype was detected many times. The chain joins TRBV20-1 to TRBJ2-1; 11 positions match TRBD2. The V gene end was trimmed by 6 bases and the J gene end by 4 bases; junction bases not matched to a gene: 8. CDR1 DFQATT and CDR2 SNEGSKA come from the germline V gene (reference sequence). This CDR3 has 15 amino acids. In DNA, the CDR3 is TGCAGTGCCCGATCCGGGACTAGCGGATACAATGAGCAGTTCTTC. Its translation is CSARSGTSGYNEQFF.

This clonotype appeared many times. This sequence joins TRBV12-3 or TRBV12-4 and TRBJ2-2; 12 positions agree with TRBD2. Trimming cost V 7 bases and J 1 base; bases outside gene matches: 10. The CDR3 covers 18 residues. CDR3 residues: CASTRGLAGVMNTGELFF. For the CDR3, the DNA is TGTGCCAGCACCCGGGGACTAGCGGGCGTTATGAACACCGGGGAGCTGTTTTTT.

The rearrangement uses TRBV5-1 and TRBJ2-1, with a weak D call TRBD2 (5 bases). V lost 4 bases and J lost 8, with 16 bases in between. The CDR3 runs to 14 residues. Germline V gene lookup returns CDR1 SGHRS and CDR2 YFSETQ. This CDR3 is CASSLDGVFDEQFF. CDR3 coding DNA: TGCGCCAGCAGCCTGGACGGGGTCTTTGATGAGCAGTTCTTC. Based on the CDR3 plus reference TRBV5-1 and TRBJ2-1, the full variable domain is KAGVTQTPRYLIKTRGQQVTLSCSPISGHRSVSWYQQTPGQGLQFLFEYFSETQRNKGNFPGRFSGRQFSNSRSEMNVSTLELGDSALYLCASSLDGVFDEQFFGPGTRLTVL.

This clonotype occurred many times. The chain couples TRBV29-1 to TRBJ2-3; 15 bases match TRBD2. The CDR3 consists of 16 residues. The V and J ends lost 3 bases and 4 bases, in that order; junction bases with no gene match: 5. Per the germline V gene, CDR1 is SQVTM and CDR2 is ANQGSEA. The CDR3 DNA reads TGCAGCGTTGACCCTAGGACTAGCGGGGGGGCAGATACGCAGTATTTT. Translated: CSVDPRTSGGADTQYF.

This clonotype has just a few counts. CDR3 amino acids: CASSQDTSGGWNEQFF. The CDR3 nucleotides read TGCGCCAGCAGCCAAGATACTAGCGGGGGCTGGAATGAGCAGTTCTTC. The V call is TRBV4-1, the J call TRBJ2-1, with 11 bases identical to TRBD2. Germline lookup yields CDR1 MGHRA and CDR2 YSYEKL. The V gene end was trimmed by 0 bases and the J gene end by 7 bases; junction bases not matched to a gene: 5. The CDR3 totals 16 residues.

The chain employs TRBV7-2 and TRBJ2-2, with TRBD2 matching 7 bases. The CDR3 is made up of 16 amino acids. Germline lookup yields CDR1 SGHTA and CDR2 FQGNSA. The trim removed 2 bases at V and 2 bases at J, leaving 5 bases unmatched. The CDR3 bases are TGTGCCAGCAGCTTATTGGGAGGGCCAAACACCGGGGAGCTGTTTTTT. As protein: CASSLLGGPNTGELFF. The full variable domain, completed using reference TRBV7-2 and TRBJ2-2, is GAGVSQSPSNKVTEKGKDVELRCDPISGHTALYWYRQSLGQGLEFLIYFQGNSAPDKSGLPSDRFSAERTGGSVSTLTIQRTQQEDSAVYLCASSLLGGPNTGELFFGEGSRLTVL.

The chain joins TRBV4-3 to TRBJ2-7; 9 nucleotides align to TRBD1. The CDR3 totals 13 residues. V trimming: 3 bases; J trimming: 5 bases; junction bases outside the gene matches: 2. Germline assignment: CDR1 LGHNA and CDR2 YSLEER. This chain's CDR3 is CASSQDRGHEQYF. In nucleotides, the CDR3 is TGCGCCAGCAGCCAGGACAGGGGCCACGAGCAGTACTTC.

V gene TRBV5-1 combines with J gene TRBJ2-6; D is unclear. CDR1 is SGHRS, CDR2 YFSETQ, per germline. Trimming pared 0 bases from V and 0 bases from J, leaving 7 bases between. The CDR3 sequence is 16 residues long. In DNA, the CDR3 is TGCGCCAGCAGCTTGGATGTTTCCTCTGGGGCCAACGTCCTGACTTTC. Protein sequence: CASSLDVSSGANVLTF.

This clonotype was detected many times. The genes are TRBV10-3 and TRBJ2-2; 7 bases agree with TRBD1. V was pared by 2 bases and J by 1 base, with 4 bases of the junction left unmatched. The CDR3 sequence is 16 residues long. The germline gives CDR1 ENHRY, CDR2 SYGVKD. The CDR3 reads CAISEDRDRNTGELFF. CDR3 in DNA: TGTGCCATCAGTGAGGATAGGGACAGGAACACCGGGGAGCTGTTTTTT.

This clonotype has at least ten counts. This chain's CDR3 is CSARAVGSNEDATNEKLFF. Written as DNA, the CDR3 is TGCAGTGCTAGAGCCGTCGGTAGTAACGAGGATGCAACTAATGAAAAACTGTTTTTT. The rearrangement joins TRBV20-1 to TRBJ1-4; D remains unclear. Germline values: CDR1 DFQATT, CDR2 SNEGSKA (reference sequence). The CDR3 contains 19 residues. V lost 1 base and J lost 0, with 21 bases in between.

The genes are TRBV9 and TRBJ2-7, with 7 bases that match TRBD2. This CDR3 region has 16 residues. V lost 0 bases to trimming and J lost 2 bases; unmatched junction nucleotides: 8. Germline V gives CDR1 SGDLS, CDR2 YYNGEE. The CDR3 reads CASSVELSGGAYEQYF. The CDR3 DNA reads TGTGCCAGCAGCGTAGAGCTATCGGGAGGTGCCTACGAGCAGTACTTC.

This chain joins TRBV27 and TRBJ2-7; 9 bases line up with TRBD1. Germline trimming cut 6 bases from V and 3 bases from J; bases unmatched to any gene: 12. Germline-derived CDR1 and CDR2 are MNHEY and SMNVEV (reference sequence). The CDR3 has 16 amino acids. The CDR3 DNA reads as TGTGCCAGCAGATCCCTACCATGGACAGGGGACTACGAGCAGTACTTC. Translated: CASRSLPWTGDYEQYF.

This clonotype has only a few counts. CDR3 sequence: CASSPFDTTDNEQFF. DNA for the CDR3: TGTGCCAGCAGCCCTTTCGATACTACGGACAATGAGCAGTTCTTC. The chain has TRBV7-2 and TRBJ2-1, with unresolved D. V lost 5 bases and J lost 5, with 16 bases in between. Looked up from germline, CDR1 is SGHTA and CDR2 is FQGNSA. The CDR3 consists of 15 residues. Full variable domain (missing parts from reference TRBV7-2 and TRBJ2-1): GAGVSQSPSNKVTEKGKDVELRCDPISGHTALYWYRQSLGQGLEFLIYFQGNSAPDKSGLPSDRFSAERTGGSVSTLTIQRTQQEDSAVYLCASSPFDTTDNEQFFGPGTRLTVL.

This clonotype was detected ten times or more. The DNA is omitted, as the CDR3 cannot be located on it reliably, and the CDR3 follows TCRdb's listing. This chain uses TRBV29-1 with TRBJ1-1; no check of the table's D call, TRBD1, against the DNA was made. CDR1 is SQVTM, CDR2 ANQGSEA, per germline. The CDR3 numbers 14 amino acids, ends counted. This CDR3 is CSVRARELNTEAFF.

There are a few counts of this clonotype. The chain links TRBV28 to TRBJ1-1; D is uncertain. The CDR3 is 13 amino acids. The germline CDR1 and CDR2 sequences are MDHEN and SYDVKM. V gave up 7 bases and J gave up 0 bases, with 9 bases separating them. This CDR3 is CASNGLMNTEAFF. The DNA for the CDR3 is TGTGCCAGCAACGGACTGATGAACACTGAAGCTTTCTTT.